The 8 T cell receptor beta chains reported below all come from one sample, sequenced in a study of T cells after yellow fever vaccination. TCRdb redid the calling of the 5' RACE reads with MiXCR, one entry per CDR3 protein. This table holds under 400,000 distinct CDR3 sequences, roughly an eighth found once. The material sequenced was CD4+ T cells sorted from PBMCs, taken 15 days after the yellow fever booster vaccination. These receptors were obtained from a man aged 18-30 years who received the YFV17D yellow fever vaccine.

CDR3 DNA sequence: TGTGCCAGCAGCTTGGGTAGCGGGGGTGGCACTGAAGCTTTCTTT. Translation: CASSLGSGGGTEAFF. The chain joins TRBV5-4 to TRBJ1-1, with D tentatively TRBD1 (5 bases). CDR1 is SGHNT, CDR2 YYREEE, per germline (reference sequence). The CDR3 totals 15 residues. V was cut by 0 bases and J by 4 bases, with 13 bases left in between.

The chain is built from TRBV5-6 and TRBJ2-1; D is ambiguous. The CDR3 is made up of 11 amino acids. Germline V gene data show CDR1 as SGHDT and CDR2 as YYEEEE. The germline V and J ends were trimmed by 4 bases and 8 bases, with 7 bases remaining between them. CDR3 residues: CASSQIDEQFF. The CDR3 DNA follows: TGTGCCAGCAGCCAGATAGATGAGCAGTTCTTC.

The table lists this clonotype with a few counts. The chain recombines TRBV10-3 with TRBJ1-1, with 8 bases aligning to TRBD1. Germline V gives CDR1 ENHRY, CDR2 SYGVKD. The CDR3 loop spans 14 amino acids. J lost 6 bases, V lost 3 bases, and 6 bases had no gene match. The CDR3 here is CAISERQGAAEAFF. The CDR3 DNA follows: TGTGCCATCAGTGAAAGGCAGGGGGCCGCTGAAGCTTTCTTT.

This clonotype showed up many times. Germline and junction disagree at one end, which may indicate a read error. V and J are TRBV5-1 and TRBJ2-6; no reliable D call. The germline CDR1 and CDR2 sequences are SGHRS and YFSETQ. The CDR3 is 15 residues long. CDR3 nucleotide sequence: TGCGCCAGCAGCTGGGCCGTCTCTCGGGCCAACGTCCTGACTTTC. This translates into CASSWAVSRANVLTF.

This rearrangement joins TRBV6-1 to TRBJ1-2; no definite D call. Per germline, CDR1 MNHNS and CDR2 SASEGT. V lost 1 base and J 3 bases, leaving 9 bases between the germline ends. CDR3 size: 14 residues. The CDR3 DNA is TGTGCCAGCAGTGAAGGGGAGGAGTACTATGGCTACACCTTC. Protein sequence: CASSEGEEYYGYTF.

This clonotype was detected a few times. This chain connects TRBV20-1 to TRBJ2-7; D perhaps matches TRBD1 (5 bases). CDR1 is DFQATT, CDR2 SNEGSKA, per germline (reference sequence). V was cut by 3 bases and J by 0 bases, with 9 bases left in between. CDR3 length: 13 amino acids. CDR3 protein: CSARDTSSYEQYV. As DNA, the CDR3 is TGCAGTGCTAGGGACACCAGCTCCTACGAGCAGTACGTC.

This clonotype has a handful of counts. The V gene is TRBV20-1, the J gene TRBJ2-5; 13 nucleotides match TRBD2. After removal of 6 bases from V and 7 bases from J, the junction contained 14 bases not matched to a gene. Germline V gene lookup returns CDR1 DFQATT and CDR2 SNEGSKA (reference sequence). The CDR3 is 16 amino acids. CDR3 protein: CSAEVGLAGPRGTQYF. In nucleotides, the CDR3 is TGCAGTGCCGAGGTGGGACTAGCGGGGCCACGGGGGACCCAGTACTTC.

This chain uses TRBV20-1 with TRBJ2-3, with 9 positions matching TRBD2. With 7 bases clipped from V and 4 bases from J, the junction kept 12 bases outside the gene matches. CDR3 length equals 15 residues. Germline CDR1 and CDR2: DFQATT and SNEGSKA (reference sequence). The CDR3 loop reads CSGRRPAGGSDTQYF. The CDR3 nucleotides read TGCAGTGGGAGGAGACCAGCGGGGGGCTCAGATACGCAGTATTTT.